This T cell receptor beta chain was identified during a study of T-cell memory formation after mild COVID-19. General study results and limits: Mainly in CM and EM were contracting CD4+ clones; CD8+ were in EMRA.

Constant-segment primers and 5'RACE yielded cDNA libraries for TCR alpha and TCR beta, each carrying sample barcodes and UMIs. One entry per CDR3 protein results from TCRdb running MiXCR on the 5' RACE reads. The sample includes around 90,000 distinct CDR3 sequences, about 13% of them seen just once. Details on this clonotype: Its antigen is not known.

Trimming took 0 bases from V and 0 from J; bases not matched to a gene: 7. The CDR3 totals 17 residues. CDR1 and CDR2 from the germline V gene are SGHTS and YDEGEE. The genes are TRBV5-8 and TRBJ2-3, with 7 nucleotides matching TRBD1. This sequence originates from an adult woman who had mild COVID-19 (a few samples of this study predate the infection). Cell type and time point are not known. Sequencing was performed on PBMCs or a T cell subset sorted from them (not recorded which). This CDR3 reads CASSLDGDSASTDTQYF. CDR3 sequence (DNA): TGTGCCAGCAGCTTGGACGGGGACAGCGCTAGCACAGATACGCAGTATTTT.